Each of the 20 T cell receptor beta chains below was sequenced from the same sample in a study of T-cell memory formation after mild COVID-19. TCRdb re-called the 5' RACE reads with MiXCR, one entry per CDR3 protein. In the table there are hundreds of thousands of distinct CDR3 sequences, roughly 21% of which are singletons. The sequencing sample was made of PBMCs or a T cell subset sorted from them (not recorded which). The source is an adult woman who had mild COVID-19 (a few samples of this study predate the infection). Cell type and time point are not known.

The sample holds a few counts of this clonotype. The V and J genes are TRBV2 and TRBJ2-2; D gene ambiguous. Trimming removed 4 bases at V and 0 bases at J, with 9 bases between. The CDR3 is made up of 15 amino acids. Germline loops: CDR1 SNHLY, CDR2 FYNNEI. As DNA, the CDR3 is TGTGCCAGCAGTGTCGTGAGAACGAACACCGGGGAGCTGTTTTTT. This codes for CASSVVRTNTGELFF.

The table lists this clonotype with a few counts. CDR3 DNA: TGCAGCGTTGAGCTGAACGAGGGCACTGAAGCTTTCTTT. Translated: CSVELNEGTEAFF. This rearrangement joins TRBV29-1 to TRBJ1-1; D gene unclear. The CDR3 length is 13 residues. V was pared by 3 bases and J by 4 bases, with 12 bases between. Germline loops: CDR1 SQVTM, CDR2 ANQGSEA.

In its sample, this clonotype was seen many times. J is TRBJ2-5 and V is TRBV28, with D possibly being TRBD1 (6 bases). This CDR3 has 15 residues. Deletions cut 7 bases from V and 2 bases from J, with 17 bases between. Germline V lookup: CDR1 MDHEN, CDR2 SYDVKM. The CDR3 nucleotides read TGTGCCAGCAAGACCGGAGACAGGAGACAAGAGACCCAGTACTTC. This translates into CASKTGDRRQETQYF.

This chain uses TRBV10-3 with TRBJ1-6; D is uncertain. V was shortened by 0 bases and J by 7 bases, with 7 bases between the two germline ends. Germline V lookup: CDR1 ENHRY, CDR2 SYGVKD. There are 14 residues in the CDR3. The CDR3 reads CAISESHINSPLHF. The CDR3 DNA follows: TGTGCCATCAGTGAGTCTCACATAAATTCACCCCTCCACTTT.

The chain combines TRBV7-6 with TRBJ2-1; D possibly uses TRBD1 or TRBD2 (6 bases each). V lost 1 base and J 7 bases, leaving 11 bases between the germline ends. This CDR3 has 14 residues. Per the germline V gene, CDR1 is SGHVS and CDR2 is FNYEAQ. CDR3 sequence: CASSLEVGGNEQFF. CDR3 in DNA: TGTGCCAGCAGCTTAGAGGTAGGGGGGAATGAGCAGTTCTTC.

The rearrangement links TRBV3-1 to TRBJ2-3; TRBD2 matches at 9 bases. J lost 1 base, V lost 2 bases, and 7 bases had no gene match. Germline V gene sequence: CDR1 LGHDT, CDR2 YNNKEL (reference sequence). This CDR3 region has 17 residues. Here the CDR3 reads CASSQPSGVHRTDTQYF. The CDR3 nucleotides read TGTGCCAGCAGCCAACCTAGCGGGGTCCACCGCACAGATACGCAGTATTTT.

The chain has TRBV11-2 and TRBJ2-1, with TRBD2 matching over 11 bases. The germline V gene encodes CDR1 SGHAT and CDR2 FQNNGV. Trimming at V came to 3 bases and at J to 7 bases, leaving 8 bases not matched to a gene. The CDR3 is 16 residues long. In DNA, the CDR3 is TGTGCCAGCAGCTTTTGGGCTAGCGGGGGGATAAATGAGCAGTTCTTC. Translated: CASSFWASGGINEQFF.

This clonotype was counted a few times. V usage is TRBV4-2 and J usage is TRBJ2-7; D may match TRBD1 or TRBD2 (5 bases each). The CDR3 sequence is 16 residues long. Trimming stripped 1 base from V and 3 bases from J, with 16 bases between. Germline V CDR1 and CDR2: LGHNA, YNFKEQ. CDR3 DNA sequence: TGTGCCAGCAGCCAAGGGTCGGGCAGGGAGTACTACGAGCAGTACTTC. Its translation is CASSQGSGREYYEQYF.

This clonotype has more than one count but fewer than ten. The chain links TRBV3-1 to TRBJ2-3; D assignment may be TRBD1 or TRBD2 (5 bases each). The CDR3 contains 13 residues. The V and J ends lost 5 bases and 4 bases respectively, with 10 bases between them. Germline values: CDR1 LGHDT, CDR2 YNNKEL (reference sequence). The CDR3 coding sequence is TGTGCCAGCAGCTTGAGGGGCCCAGATACGCAGTATTTT. As protein: CASSLRGPDTQYF.

V and J are TRBV7-9 and TRBJ1-1; the match to TRBD1 covers 8 bases. From germline, CDR1 is SEHNR and CDR2 FQNEAQ (reference sequence). V lost 2 bases, J lost 0 bases, and 8 bases stayed unmatched. This CDR3 is built from 17 residues. The CDR3 reads CASSLKGQGDMNTEAFF. The CDR3 DNA reads TGTGCCAGCAGCTTAAAAGGACAGGGAGACATGAACACTGAAGCTTTCTTT.

This chain connects TRBV19 to TRBJ1-1, with a tentative D call TRBD1 (6 bases). This CDR3 is built from 13 residues. The germline V and J ends were trimmed by 3 bases and 2 bases, with 7 bases remaining between them. CDR1 and CDR2 from the germline V gene are LNHDA and SQIVND (reference sequence). DNA of the CDR3: TGTGCCAGTAGTATGGGGGCTAACACTGAAGCTTTCTTT. It yields the protein CASSMGANTEAFF.

This clonotype was found a few times. The CDR3 protein is CASTPGNYGYTF. The CDR3 DNA reads TGTGCCAGTACGCCAGGGAACTATGGCTACACCTTC. The rearrangement links TRBV19 to TRBJ1-2; D is perhaps TRBD1 (5 bases). V was shortened by 7 bases and J by 2 bases, with 8 bases between the two germline ends. Germline lookup yields CDR1 LNHDA and CDR2 SQIVND (reference sequence). The CDR3 consists of 12 residues.

The CDR3: CASSYSGTTSNTQYF. CDR3 DNA: TGTGCCAGCAGTTACTCCGGGACCACCTCCAATACGCAGTATTTT. This rearrangement joins TRBV6-5 to TRBJ2-3; tentatively, D is TRBD1 or TRBD2 (5 bases each). Trimming pared 0 bases from V and 7 bases from J, leaving 14 bases between. CDR3 length: 15 residues. Looked up from germline, CDR1 is MNHEY and CDR2 is SVGAGI.

There are a few counts of this clonotype. This rearrangement joins TRBV7-2 to TRBJ1-2; D not resolved. Trimming pared 4 bases from V and 8 bases from J, leaving 11 bases between. CDR1 SGHTA and CDR2 FQGNSA come from the germline V gene. The CDR3 is 12 amino acids. The CDR3 reads CASSSSVYGYTF. The CDR3 DNA is TGTGCCAGCAGCTCGTCAGTTTACGGCTACACCTTC.

This clonotype showed up just a few times. V gene TRBV30 combines with J gene TRBJ2-7; maybe TRBD2 (6 bases). Germline V lookup: CDR1 GTSNPN, CDR2 SVGIG (reference sequence). CDR3 length equals 13 residues. V dropped 3 bases and J dropped 6 bases, with 15 bases sitting between them. The CDR3 nucleotides are TGTGCCTGGAGGGGCCGGGAGACCTCCGAGCAGTACTTC. This encodes CAWRGRETSEQYF.

The rearrangement uses TRBV6-5 and TRBJ2-7; D is perhaps TRBD1 (5 bases). This CDR3 spans 15 amino acids. V was clipped by 2 bases and J by 4 bases, with 15 bases between them. From germline, CDR1 is MNHEY and CDR2 SVGAGI. The CDR3 DNA reads TGTGCCAGCAGTTACCAGGCAGGGCAGTGGTACGAGCAGTACTTC. This gives the protein CASSYQAGQWYEQYF.

This chain links TRBV7-8 with TRBJ2-7, with TRBD2 as a possible D gene (7 bases). Between the trimmed V and J ends, which lost 1 base and 2 bases, there was a span of 12 bases. The CDR3 runs 15 residues. Germline values: CDR1 SGHVS, CDR2 FQNEAQ. The CDR3 nucleotides are TGTGCCAGCAGCTTAGAGGGGGGGAGCCCCTACGAGCAGTACTTC. This gives the protein CASSLEGGSPYEQYF.

J is TRBJ1-2 and V is TRBV4-2; D gene unclear. Trimming took 0 bases from V and 1 from J, leaving 15 bases between them. Looked up from germline, CDR1 is LGHNA and CDR2 is YNFKEQ. The CDR3 spans 17 residues. The CDR3 DNA reads as TGTGCCAGCAGCCAAGATCTGTCAGGAAAAAATAACTATGGCTACACCTTC. Translated, it gives CASSQDLSGKNNYGYTF.

This rearrangement joins TRBV7-2 to TRBJ2-1; D remains ambiguous. CDR1 is SGHTA, CDR2 FQGNSA, per germline. The CDR3 sequence is 15 residues long. The V end was cut by 4 bases, the J end by 0 bases, with 10 bases between. CDR3 residues: CASSSSRSSYNEQFF. The CDR3 nucleotides read TGTGCCAGCAGCTCGAGCCGGAGCTCCTACAATGAGCAGTTCTTC.

This clonotype occurred many times. The chain links TRBV11-1 to TRBJ1-1; D is uncertain. CDR1 and CDR2 (germline): SGHAT, FQDESV (reference sequence). This CDR3 is built from 12 residues. The V end was cut by 6 bases, the J end by 0 bases, with 5 bases between. As DNA, the CDR3 is TGTGCCAGCAGTTTAATGAACACTGAAGCTTTCTTT. Protein sequence: CASSLMNTEAFF.